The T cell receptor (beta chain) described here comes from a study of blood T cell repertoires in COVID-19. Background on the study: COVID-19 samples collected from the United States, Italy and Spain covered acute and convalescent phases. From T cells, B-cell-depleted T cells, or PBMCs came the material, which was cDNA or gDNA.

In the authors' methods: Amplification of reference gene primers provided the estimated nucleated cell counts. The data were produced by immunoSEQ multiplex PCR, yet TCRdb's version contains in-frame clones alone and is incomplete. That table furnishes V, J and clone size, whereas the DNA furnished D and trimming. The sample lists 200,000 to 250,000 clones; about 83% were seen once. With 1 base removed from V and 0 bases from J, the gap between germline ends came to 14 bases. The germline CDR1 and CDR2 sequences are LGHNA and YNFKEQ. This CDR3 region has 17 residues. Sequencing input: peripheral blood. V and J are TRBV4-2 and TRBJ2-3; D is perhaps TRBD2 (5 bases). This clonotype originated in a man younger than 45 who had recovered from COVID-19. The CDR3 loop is CASSQVHGITSTDTQYF. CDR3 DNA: TGTGCCAGCAGCCAAGTCCACGGGATCACTAGCACAGATACGCAGTATTTT.